These T cell receptor beta chains were read from a single sample in a study of graft-versus-host responses after intestinal transplantation. Clones were sequenced by immunoSEQ multiplex PCR, and TCRdb holds only the in-frame ones, with some missing. The profile shows 55,000 to 75,000 clones, about 80% of them singletons. Their cognate antigens are unknown. Sample: unstimulated CD4+ T cells sorted from spleen or lymph node cells, taken before transplant. The receptors here all came from a human donor who was the organ donor for an intestinal transplant. CDR3s include the opening cysteine and the closing phenylalanine or tryptophan. The D gene is left open where the match is weak. A row's size may be missing; if present it is once, few, many or a size class.

V,D,size,J,CDR3,DNA
TRBV7-9,TRBD1,-,TRBJ1-1,CASSLRQGGSTEAFF,TGTGCCAGCAGCCTGAGACAGGGAGGAAGCACTGAAGCTTTCTTT
TRBV6-5,TRBD1,-,TRBJ1-2,CATSYRGEGYTF,TGTGCCACGTCATACAGGGGGGAAGGCTACACCTTC
TRBV6-6,TRBD2,-,TRBJ2-1,CASSYSGTSNEQFF,TGTGCCAGCAGTTACTCCGGGACTAGCAATGAGCAGTTCTTC
TRBV27,TRBD1,-,TRBJ1-5,CASSPLAGQGERQPQHF,TGTGCCAGCAGTCCCCTCGCCGGACAGGGTGAACGGCAGCCCCAGCATTTT
TRBV7-2,TRBD1,once,TRBJ2-2,CASSWTGGTGELFF,TGTGCCAGCAGCTGGACAGGGGGTACCGGGGAGCTGTTTTTT
TRBV6-1,TRBD2,-,TRBJ2-3,CASSVLGLAGGPDTQYF,TGTGCCAGCAGTGTCCTGGGACTAGCGGGGGGGCCAGATACGCAGTATTTT
TRBV29-1,TRBD1,-,TRBJ1-2,CSVDYRGVGTNYGYTF,TGCAGCGTAGACTACAGGGGAGTAGGCACAAACTATGGCTACACCTTC
TRBV28,TRBD1,-,TRBJ1-1,CASSLYRGATEAFF,TGTGCCAGCAGTTTATACAGGGGGGCCACTGAAGCTTTCTTT
TRBV18,TRBD2,-,TRBJ2-3,CASSPFPLAGALTDTQYF,TGTGCCAGCTCACCCTTCCCCCTAGCGGGGGCCCTCACAGATACGCAGTATTTT
TRBV30,TRBD1,-,TRBJ1-1,CACSRGQRTEAFF,TGTGCCTGTAGCAGGGGGCAACGGACTGAAGCTTTCTTT
TRBV7-2,-,-,TRBJ2-1,CASSPSPSYEQFF,TGTGCCAGCAGCCCCTCCCCTAGCTATGAGCAGTTCTTC
TRBV9,-,few,TRBJ2-5,CASSVNGDVGETQYF,TGTGCCAGCAGCGTAAACGGGGATGTGGGAGAGACCCAGTACTTC
TRBV5-4,TRBD1,-,TRBJ1-4,CASSLGGQGSPEKLFF,TGTGCCAGCAGCTTGGGGGGACAGGGGAGTCCTGAAAAACTGTTTTTT
TRBV7-2,-,-,TRBJ2-1,CASSLLVGSHEQFF,TGTGCCAGCAGCTTACTAGTCGGTAGTCATGAGCAGTTCTTC
TRBV30,TRBD2,-,TRBJ2-3,CAWSVSGGTDTQYF,TGTGCCTGGAGTGTCAGCGGGGGCACAGATACGCAGTATTTT
TRBV5-4,TRBD1,-,TRBJ1-6,CASSLKGQGGAPLHF,TGTGCCAGCAGCTTGAAGGGACAGGGAGGTGCCCCCCTCCACTTT